Below, one TCR beta chain is given with its context. Its antigen remains unknown. The sample belongs to a study of cytomegalovirus exposure and HLA in healthy donors. Study-level information: One earlier analysis, a look at about 179 million T cells, found around 110 million unique TCR beta sequences.

The PCR used 60 Vbeta and 13 Jbeta primers. Sequenced by immunoSEQ multiplex PCR; TCRdb stores in-frame clones only, minus some. This sample has over 150,000 clones, with roughly 80% found just once. Study-wide findings and caveats: Later on, an analysis showed TCR association rates differing by HLA locus, with DRB1 the most and HLA-C the fewest. About 87% or about 30% of the time was how often most TCR beta V segments were productive, according to an earlier analysis. What TCR beta sequences reportedly achieved was accurate prediction of HLA-A and HLA-B alleles in most subjects.

J lost 5 bases, V lost 5 bases, and 6 bases had no gene match. CDR1 is SGHTA, CDR2 FQGTGA, per germline. This CDR3 has 15 amino acids. This chain connects TRBV7-3 to TRBJ2-1, with 10 nucleotides matching TRBD2. Sequenced material: PBMCs. The receptor was derived from a man aged 18 to 35 in good health and CMV-seropositive. CDR3 bases: TGTGCCAGCAGCCCAGCGGGGGGGTACGACAATGAGCAGTTCTTC. Translating gives CASSPAGGYDNEQFF.